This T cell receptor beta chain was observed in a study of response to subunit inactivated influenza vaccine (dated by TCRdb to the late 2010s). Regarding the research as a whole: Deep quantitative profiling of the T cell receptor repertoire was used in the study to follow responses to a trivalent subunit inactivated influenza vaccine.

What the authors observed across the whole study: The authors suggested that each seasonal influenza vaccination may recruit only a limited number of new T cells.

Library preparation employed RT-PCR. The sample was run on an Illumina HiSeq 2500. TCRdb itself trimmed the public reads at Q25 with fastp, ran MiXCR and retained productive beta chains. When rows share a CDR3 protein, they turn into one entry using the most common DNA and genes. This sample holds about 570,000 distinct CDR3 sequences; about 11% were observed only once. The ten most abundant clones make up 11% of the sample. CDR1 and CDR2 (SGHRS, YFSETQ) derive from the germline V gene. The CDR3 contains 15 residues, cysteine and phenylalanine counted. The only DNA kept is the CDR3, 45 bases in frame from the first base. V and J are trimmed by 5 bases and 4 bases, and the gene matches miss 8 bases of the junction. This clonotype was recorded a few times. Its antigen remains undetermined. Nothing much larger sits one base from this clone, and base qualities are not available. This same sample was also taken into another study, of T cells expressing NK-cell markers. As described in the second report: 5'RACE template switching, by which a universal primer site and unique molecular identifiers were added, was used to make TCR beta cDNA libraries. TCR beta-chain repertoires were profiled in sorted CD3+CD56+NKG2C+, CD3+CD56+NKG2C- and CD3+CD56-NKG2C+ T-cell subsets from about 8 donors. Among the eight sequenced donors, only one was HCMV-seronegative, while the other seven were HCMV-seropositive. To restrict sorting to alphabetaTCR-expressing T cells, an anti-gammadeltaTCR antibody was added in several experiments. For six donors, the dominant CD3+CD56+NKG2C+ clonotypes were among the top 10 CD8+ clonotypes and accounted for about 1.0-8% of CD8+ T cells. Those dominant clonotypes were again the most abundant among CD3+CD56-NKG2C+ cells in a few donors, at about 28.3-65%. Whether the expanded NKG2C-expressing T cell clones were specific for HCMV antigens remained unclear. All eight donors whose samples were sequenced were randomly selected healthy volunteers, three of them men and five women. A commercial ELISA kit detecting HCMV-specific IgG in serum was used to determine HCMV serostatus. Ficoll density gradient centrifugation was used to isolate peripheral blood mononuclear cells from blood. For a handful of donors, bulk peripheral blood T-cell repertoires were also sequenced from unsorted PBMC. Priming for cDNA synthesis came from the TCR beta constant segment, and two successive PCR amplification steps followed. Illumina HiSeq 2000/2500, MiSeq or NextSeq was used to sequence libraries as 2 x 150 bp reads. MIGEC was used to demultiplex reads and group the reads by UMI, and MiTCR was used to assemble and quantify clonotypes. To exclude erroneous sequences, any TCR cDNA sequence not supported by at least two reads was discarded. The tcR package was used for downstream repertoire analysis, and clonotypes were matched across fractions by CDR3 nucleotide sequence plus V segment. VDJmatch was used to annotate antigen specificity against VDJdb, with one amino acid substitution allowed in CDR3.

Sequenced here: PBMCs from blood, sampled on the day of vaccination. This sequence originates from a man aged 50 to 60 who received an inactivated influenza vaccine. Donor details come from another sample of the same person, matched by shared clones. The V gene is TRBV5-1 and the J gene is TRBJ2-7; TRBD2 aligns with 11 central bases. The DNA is TGCGCCAGCAGTCAAACCGGGACTAGCGGATACGAGCAGTACTTC. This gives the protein CASSQTGTSGYEQYF.